A few counts support the clone carrying this T cell receptor (beta chain). TCR beta CDR3 regions were amplified from RNA. In the first-round RT-PCR of the TCR CDR3, the HTBI primer set was used. TCRdb reprocessed the multiplex PCR reads with MiXCR, giving one entry per CDR3 protein. The sample records roughly 200,000 distinct CDR3 sequences, around 19% being singletons. This record comes from a study of T cells in Graves' hyperthyroidism and ophthalmopathy. Calling Graves' hyperthyroidism stable meant ophthalmopathy did not progress within 18 months. This clonotype was obtained from a middle-aged man with Graves' hyperthyroidism. Source material: blood.

The CDR3: CASSQEMGTGWDEQYF. CDR3 nucleotides: TGCGCCAGCAGCCAAGAAATGGGGACAGGGTGGGACGAGCAGTACTTC. V usage is TRBV4-3 and J usage is TRBJ2-7; 9 nucleotides agree with TRBD1. Trimming took 0 bases from V and 5 from J; bases not matched to a gene: 8. This CDR3 is 16 amino acids long. Looked up from germline, CDR1 is LGHNA and CDR2 is YSLEER.